The sequence of this T cell receptor (beta chain) was determined in a study of T cells in Graves' hyperthyroidism and ophthalmopathy. A remark on this clonotype: Its antigen is not identified.

Regarding the study as a whole: Among clonotypes expanded in thyroid above 0.001, most were also found in blood.

The junction had 9 bases not matched to a gene; V was cut back by 6 bases and J by 3 bases. The CDR3 totals 15 residues. Germline CDR1 and CDR2: SGHVS and FQNEAQ. Using RNA transcripts as the source, TCR beta CDR3 regions were amplified. During a first-round RT-PCR of the TCR CDR3, the HTBI primer set was used. TCRdb itself ran the multiplex PCR reads through MiXCR, one entry per CDR3 protein. The repertoire has 500,000 to 600,000 distinct CDR3 sequences, 40% to 50% of them found once; the top ten carry approximately 44%. This clonotype originated in an adult woman with Graves' disease, either hyperthyroidism or ophthalmopathy (not recorded which). The chain recombines TRBV7-8 with TRBJ2-7; 9 bases are shared with TRBD2. Sequencing was performed on peripheral blood or thyroid tissue (not recorded which). The CDR3 bases are TGTGCCAGCAGTGCCCCTCTAGCGGGGTACTACGAGCAGTACTTC. Translated, it gives CASSAPLAGYYEQYF. Using reference TRBV7-8 and TRBJ2-7 for the parts outside the CDR3, the full variable domain is GAGVSQSPRYKVAKRGQDVALRCDPISGHVSLFWYQQALGQGPEFLTYFQNEAQLDKSGLPSDRFFAERPEGSVSTLKIQRTQQEDSAVYLCASSAPLAGYYEQYFGPGTRLTVT.